These 3 T cell receptor beta chains were all obtained from the same sample, sequenced in a study of shared clonotypes between healthy human individuals. Some clones are missing from TCRdb's copy, which holds only in-frame ones; the method was immunoSEQ multiplex PCR. This sample has over 2,000,000 clones, with roughly 95% found just once. Selected positively for CCR7 and CD45RO-negative, naive CD8 cells excluded terminally differentiated effector memory CD45RA+ cells. The sample taken for sequencing was naive CD8+ T cells from PBMCs. The receptors were gathered from a man aged 18 to 29 in good health. Some clones in this sample may be carry-over from other donors' samples.

The genes are TRBV4-1 and TRBJ2-3, with 10 bases aligning to TRBD2. CDR1 MGHRA and CDR2 YSYEKL come from the germline V gene. V shed 2 bases and J 5 bases; nucleotides not matched to a gene: 16. CDR3 length: 19 amino acids. In DNA form, the CDR3 reads TGCGCCAGCAGCCAACGGGGGGCGCTAAGCGGGAGGGCCAAAGATACGCAGTATTTT. Translating gives CASSQRGALSGRAKDTQYF.

This chain connects TRBV19 to TRBJ2-7; maybe TRBD2 (6 bases). V was cut by 5 bases and J by 0 bases, with 17 bases left in between. Germline V gives CDR1 LNHDA, CDR2 SQIVND (reference sequence). This CDR3 is 16 amino acids long. The CDR3 sequence is CASSDSGGMSSYEQYF. CDR3 coding DNA: TGTGCCAGTAGTGATAGTGGCGGGATGAGCTCCTACGAGCAGTACTTC.

J is TRBJ2-1 and V is TRBV6-1; D is undetermined. The germline V and J ends were trimmed by 2 bases and 11 bases, with 19 bases remaining between them. The germline V gene has CDR1 MNHNS and CDR2 SASEGT. This CDR3 region has 15 residues. The CDR3 sequence is CASSENLAGHPKQFF. In DNA form, the CDR3 reads TGTGCCAGCAGTGAAAATCTGGCAGGTCACCCGAAGCAGTTCTTC.